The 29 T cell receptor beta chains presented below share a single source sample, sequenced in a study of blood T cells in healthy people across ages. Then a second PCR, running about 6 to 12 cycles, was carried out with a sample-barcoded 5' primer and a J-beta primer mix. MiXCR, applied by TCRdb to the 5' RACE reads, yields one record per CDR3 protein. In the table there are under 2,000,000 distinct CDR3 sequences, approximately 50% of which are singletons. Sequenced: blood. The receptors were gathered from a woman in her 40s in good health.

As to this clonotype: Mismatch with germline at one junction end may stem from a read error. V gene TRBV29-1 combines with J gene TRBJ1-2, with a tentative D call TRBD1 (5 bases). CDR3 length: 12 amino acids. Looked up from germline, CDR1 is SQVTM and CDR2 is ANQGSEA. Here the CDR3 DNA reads TGCAACGTTCCGGCCACCAAGGGGGGCTACACCTTC. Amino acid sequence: CNVPATKGGYTF.

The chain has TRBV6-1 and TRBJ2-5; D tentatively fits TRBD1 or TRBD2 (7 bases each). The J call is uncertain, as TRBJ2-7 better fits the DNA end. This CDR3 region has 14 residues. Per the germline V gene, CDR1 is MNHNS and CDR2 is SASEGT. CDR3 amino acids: CASIREGAPGEQYF. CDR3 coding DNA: TGTGCCAGCATCAGGGAGGGGGCGCCGGGCGAGCAGTACTTC.

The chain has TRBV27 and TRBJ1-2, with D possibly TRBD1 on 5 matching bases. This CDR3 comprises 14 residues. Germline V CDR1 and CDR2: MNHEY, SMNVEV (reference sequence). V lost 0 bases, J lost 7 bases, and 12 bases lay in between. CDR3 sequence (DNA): TGTGCCAGCAGTTTATCCGCAGGGTTTCTTGGCTACACCTTC. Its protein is CASSLSAGFLGYTF.

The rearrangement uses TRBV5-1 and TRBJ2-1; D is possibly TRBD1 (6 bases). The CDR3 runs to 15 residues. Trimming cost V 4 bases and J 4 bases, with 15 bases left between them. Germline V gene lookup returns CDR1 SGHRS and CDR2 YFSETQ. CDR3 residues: CASSLLGTFYNEQFF. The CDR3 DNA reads TGCGCCAGCAGCCTGTTGGGGACATTTTACAATGAGCAGTTCTTC. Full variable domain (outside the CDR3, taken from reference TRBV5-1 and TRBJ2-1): KAGVTQTPRYLIKTRGQQVTLSCSPISGHRSVSWYQQTPGQGLQFLFEYFSETQRNKGNFPGRFSGRQFSNSRSEMNVSTLELGDSALYLCASSLLGTFYNEQFFGPGTRLTVL.

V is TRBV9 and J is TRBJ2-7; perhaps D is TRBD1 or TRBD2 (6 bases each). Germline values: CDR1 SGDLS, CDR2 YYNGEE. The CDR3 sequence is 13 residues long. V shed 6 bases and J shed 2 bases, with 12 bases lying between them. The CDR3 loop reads CASNEGGAYEQYF. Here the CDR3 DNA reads TGTGCCAGCAACGAGGGGGGCGCCTACGAGCAGTACTTC.

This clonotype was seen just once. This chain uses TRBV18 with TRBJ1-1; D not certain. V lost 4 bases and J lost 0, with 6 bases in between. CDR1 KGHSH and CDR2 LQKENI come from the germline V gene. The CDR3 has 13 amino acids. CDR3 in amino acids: CASSQILNTEAFF. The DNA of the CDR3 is TGTGCCAGCTCACAAATACTGAACACTGAAGCTTTCTTT.

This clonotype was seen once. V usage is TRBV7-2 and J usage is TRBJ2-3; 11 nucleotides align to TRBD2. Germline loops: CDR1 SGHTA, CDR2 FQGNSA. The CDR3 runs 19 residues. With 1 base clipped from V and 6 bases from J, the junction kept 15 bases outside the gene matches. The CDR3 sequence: CASSLVVLAGGDYTDTQYF. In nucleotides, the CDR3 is TGTGCCAGCAGCTTAGTAGTCCTAGCGGGGGGAGACTACACTGATACGCAGTATTTT.

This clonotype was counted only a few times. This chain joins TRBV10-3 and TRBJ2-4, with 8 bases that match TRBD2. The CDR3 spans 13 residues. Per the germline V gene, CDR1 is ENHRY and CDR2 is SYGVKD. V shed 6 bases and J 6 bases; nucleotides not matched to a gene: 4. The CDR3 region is CAISGGAGNIQYF. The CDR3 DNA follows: TGTGCCATCAGCGGGGGGGCCGGAAACATTCAGTACTTC.

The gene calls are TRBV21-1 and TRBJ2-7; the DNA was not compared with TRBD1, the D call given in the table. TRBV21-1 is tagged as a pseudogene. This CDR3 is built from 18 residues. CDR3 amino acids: CASSKADPGTGTSYEQYF. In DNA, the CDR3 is TGTGCCAGCAGCAAAGCAGACCCCGGGACAGGGACCTCCTACGAGCAGTACTTC.

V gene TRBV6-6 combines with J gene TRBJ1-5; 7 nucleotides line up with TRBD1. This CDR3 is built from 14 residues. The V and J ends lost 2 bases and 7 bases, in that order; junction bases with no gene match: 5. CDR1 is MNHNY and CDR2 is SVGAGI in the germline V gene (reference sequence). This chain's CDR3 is CASSYAGTVQPQHF. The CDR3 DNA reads TGTGCCAGCAGTTACGCCGGGACAGTCCAGCCCCAGCATTTT.

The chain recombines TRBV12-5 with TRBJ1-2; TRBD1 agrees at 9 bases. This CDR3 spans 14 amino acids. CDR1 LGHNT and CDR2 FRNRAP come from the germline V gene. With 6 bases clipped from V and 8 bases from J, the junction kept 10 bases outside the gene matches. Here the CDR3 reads CASGRTGEKTGYTF. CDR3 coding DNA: TGTGCTAGTGGCCGGACAGGGGAAAAAACGGGCTACACCTTC.

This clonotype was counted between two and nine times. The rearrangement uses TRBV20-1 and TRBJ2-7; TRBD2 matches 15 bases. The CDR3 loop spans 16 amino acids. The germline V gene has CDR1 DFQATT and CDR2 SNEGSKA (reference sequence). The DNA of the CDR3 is TGCAGCCCTTCCAGCAAGGGACTAGCGGGGGGCAACGAGCAGTACTTC. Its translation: CSPSSKGLAGGNEQYF.

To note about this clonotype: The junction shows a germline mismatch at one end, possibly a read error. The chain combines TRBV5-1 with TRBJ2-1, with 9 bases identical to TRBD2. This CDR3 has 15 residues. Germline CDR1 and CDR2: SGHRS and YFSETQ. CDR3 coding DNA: TGCGCCGGCAGCTTGGCCCCGGGACTAGCAGGGGAGCAGTTCTTC. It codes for CAGSLAPGLAGEQFF.

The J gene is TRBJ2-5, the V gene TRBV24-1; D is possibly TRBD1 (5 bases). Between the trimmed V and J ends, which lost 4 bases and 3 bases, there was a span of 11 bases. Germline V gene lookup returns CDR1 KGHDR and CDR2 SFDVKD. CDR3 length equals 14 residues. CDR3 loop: CATSDTDREETQYF. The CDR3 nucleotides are TGTGCCACCAGTGACACTGACAGAGAAGAGACCCAGTACTTC.

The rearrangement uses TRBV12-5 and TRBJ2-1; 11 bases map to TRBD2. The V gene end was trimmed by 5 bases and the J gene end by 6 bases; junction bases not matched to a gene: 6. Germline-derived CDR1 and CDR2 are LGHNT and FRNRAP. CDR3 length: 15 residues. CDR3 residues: CASGRSGGECNEQFF. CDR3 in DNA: TGTGCTAGTGGTCGTAGCGGGGGGGAATGCAATGAGCAGTTCTTC.

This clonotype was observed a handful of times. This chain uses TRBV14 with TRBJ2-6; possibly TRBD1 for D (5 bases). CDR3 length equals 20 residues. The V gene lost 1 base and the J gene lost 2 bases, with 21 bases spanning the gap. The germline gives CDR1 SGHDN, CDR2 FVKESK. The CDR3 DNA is TGTGCCAGCAGCCAAGTAGAGGTACAGGACGGGTTGGCTGGGGCCAACGTCCTGACTTTC. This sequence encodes CASSQVEVQDGLAGANVLTF.

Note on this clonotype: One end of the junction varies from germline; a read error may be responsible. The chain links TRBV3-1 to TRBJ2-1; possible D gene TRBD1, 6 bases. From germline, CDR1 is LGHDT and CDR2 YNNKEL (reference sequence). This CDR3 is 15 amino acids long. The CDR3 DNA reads TGTGCCAGTAGCCGCCGGTGGACAGTCCCCGGGGAGCAGTTCTTC. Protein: CASSRRWTVPGEQFF.

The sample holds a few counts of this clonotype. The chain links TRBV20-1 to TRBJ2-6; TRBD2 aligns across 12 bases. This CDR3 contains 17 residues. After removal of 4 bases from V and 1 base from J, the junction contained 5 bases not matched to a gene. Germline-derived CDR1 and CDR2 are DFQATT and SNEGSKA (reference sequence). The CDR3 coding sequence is TGCAGTGCTACTAGCGGGGGGGCGGAATCTGGGGCCAACGTCCTGACTTTC. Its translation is CSATSGGAESGANVLTF.

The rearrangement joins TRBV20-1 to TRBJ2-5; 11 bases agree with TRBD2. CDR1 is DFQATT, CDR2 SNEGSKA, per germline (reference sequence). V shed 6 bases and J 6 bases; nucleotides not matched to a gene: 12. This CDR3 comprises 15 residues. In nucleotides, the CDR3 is TGCAGTGCCCCCACCATAGCGGGGGGGAGCCAGACCCAGTACTTC. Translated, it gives CSAPTIAGGSQTQYF.

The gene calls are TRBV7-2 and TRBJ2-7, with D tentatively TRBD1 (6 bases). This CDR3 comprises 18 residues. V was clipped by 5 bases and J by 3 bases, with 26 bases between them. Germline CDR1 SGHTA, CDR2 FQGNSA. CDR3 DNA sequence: TGTGCCAGCAGCCTAGGGTCCTTGAACAGGGTGGTGGGCTACGAGCAGTACTTC. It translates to CASSLGSLNRVVGYEQYF. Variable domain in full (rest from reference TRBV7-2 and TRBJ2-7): GAGVSQSPSNKVTEKGKDVELRCDPISGHTALYWYRQSLGQGLEFLIYFQGNSAPDKSGLPSDRFSAERTGGSVSTLTIQRTQQEDSAVYLCASSLGSLNRVVGYEQYFGPGTRLTVT.

This chain's CDR3 is CASSQGRNRLMNTEAFF. The CDR3 DNA follows: TGTGCCAGCAGCCAAGGAAGAAACAGACTCATGAACACTGAAGCTTTCTTT. The V call is TRBV3-1, the J call TRBJ1-1; no definite D call. Germline assignment: CDR1 LGHDT and CDR2 YNNKEL (reference sequence). V gave up 1 base and J gave up 0 bases, with 15 bases separating them. There are 17 residues in the CDR3. Based on the CDR3 plus reference TRBV3-1 and TRBJ1-1, the full variable domain is DTAVSQTPKYLVTQMGNDKSIKCEQNLGHDTMYWYKQDSKKFLKIMFSYNNKELIINETVPNRFSPKSPDKAHLNLHINSLELGDSAVYFCASSQGRNRLMNTEAFFGQGTRLTVV.

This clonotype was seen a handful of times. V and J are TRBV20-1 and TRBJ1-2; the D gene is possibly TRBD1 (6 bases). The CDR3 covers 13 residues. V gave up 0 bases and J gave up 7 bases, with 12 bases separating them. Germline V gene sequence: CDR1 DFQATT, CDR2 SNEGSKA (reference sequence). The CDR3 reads CSARDRGDSGYTF. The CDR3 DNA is TGCAGTGCTAGAGACAGGGGCGACTCTGGCTACACCTTC.

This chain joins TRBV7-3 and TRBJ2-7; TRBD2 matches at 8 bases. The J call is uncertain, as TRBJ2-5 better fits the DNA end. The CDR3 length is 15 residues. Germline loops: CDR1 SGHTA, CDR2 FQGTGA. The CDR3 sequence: CASSLSGAGVETQYF. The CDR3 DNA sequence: TGTGCCAGCAGCTTATCAGGAGCGGGGGTAGAGACCCAGTACTTC.

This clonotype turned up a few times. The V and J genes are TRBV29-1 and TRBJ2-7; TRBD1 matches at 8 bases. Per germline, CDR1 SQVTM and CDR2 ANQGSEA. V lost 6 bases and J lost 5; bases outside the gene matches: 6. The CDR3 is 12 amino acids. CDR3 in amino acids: CSVGQGSNEQYF. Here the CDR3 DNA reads TGCAGCGTAGGACAGGGATCGAACGAGCAGTACTTC.

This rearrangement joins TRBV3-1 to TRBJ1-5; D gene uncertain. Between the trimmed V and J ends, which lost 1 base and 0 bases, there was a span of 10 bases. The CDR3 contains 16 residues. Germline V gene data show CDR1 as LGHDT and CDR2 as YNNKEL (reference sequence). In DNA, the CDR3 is TGTGCCAGCAGCCAAGTCTTTGGAAATAGCAATCAGCCCCAGCATTTT. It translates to CASSQVFGNSNQPQHF.

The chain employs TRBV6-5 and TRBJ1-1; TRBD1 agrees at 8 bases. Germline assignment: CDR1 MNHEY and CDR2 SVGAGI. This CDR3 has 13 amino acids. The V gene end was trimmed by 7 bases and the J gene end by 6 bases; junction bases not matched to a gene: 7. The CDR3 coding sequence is TGTGCCAGCATCGCGGACAGGGAGTCTGAAGCTTTCTTT. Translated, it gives CASIADRESEAFF.

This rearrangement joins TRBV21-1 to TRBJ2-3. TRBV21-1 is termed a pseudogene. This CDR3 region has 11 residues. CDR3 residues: CASMPPDTQYF. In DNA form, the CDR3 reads TGTGCCAGTATGCCTCCAGATACGCAGTATTTT.

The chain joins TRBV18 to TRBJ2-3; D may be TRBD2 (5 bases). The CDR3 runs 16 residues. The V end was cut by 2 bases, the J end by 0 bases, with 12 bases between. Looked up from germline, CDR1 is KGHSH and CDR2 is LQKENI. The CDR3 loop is CASSPLEADSTDTQYF. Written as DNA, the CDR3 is TGTGCCAGCTCACCATTGGAGGCGGACAGCACAGATACGCAGTATTTT.

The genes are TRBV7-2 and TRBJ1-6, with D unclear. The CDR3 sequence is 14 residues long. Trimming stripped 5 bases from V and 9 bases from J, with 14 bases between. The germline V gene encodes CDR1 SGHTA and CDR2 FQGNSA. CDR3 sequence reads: CASSGDRRGSPLHF. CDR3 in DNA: TGTGCCAGCAGCGGGGATCGTCGAGGTTCACCCCTCCACTTT.